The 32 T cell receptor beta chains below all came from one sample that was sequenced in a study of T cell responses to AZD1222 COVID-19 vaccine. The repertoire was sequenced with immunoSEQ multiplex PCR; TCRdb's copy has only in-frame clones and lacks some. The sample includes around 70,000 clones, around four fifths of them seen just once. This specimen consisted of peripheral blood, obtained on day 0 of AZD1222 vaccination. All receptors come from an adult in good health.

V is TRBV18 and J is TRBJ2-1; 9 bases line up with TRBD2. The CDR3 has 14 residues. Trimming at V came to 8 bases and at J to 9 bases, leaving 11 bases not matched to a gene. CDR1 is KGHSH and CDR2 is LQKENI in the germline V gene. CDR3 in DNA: TGTGCCAGCCTGACTAGCGGAATGCAGGGTGAGCAGTTCTTC. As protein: CASLTSGMQGEQFF. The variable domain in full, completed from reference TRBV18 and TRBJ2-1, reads NAGVMQNPRHLVRRRGQEARLRCSPMKGHSHVYWYRQLPEEGLKFMVYLQKENIIDESGMPKERFSAEFPKEGPSILRIQQVVRGDSAAYFCASLTSGMQGEQFFGPGTRLTVL.

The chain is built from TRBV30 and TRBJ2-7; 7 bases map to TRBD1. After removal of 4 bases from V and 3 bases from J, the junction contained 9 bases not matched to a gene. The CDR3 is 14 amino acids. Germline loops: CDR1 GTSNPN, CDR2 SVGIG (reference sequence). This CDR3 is CAWNQQGQFYEQYF. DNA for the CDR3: TGTGCCTGGAACCAACAGGGACAGTTCTACGAGCAGTACTTC. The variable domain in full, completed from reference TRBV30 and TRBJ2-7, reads SQTIHQWPATLVQPVGSPLSLECTVEGTSNPNLYWYRQAAGRGLQLLFYSVGIGQISSEVPQNLSASRPQDRQFILSSKKLLLSDSGFYLCAWNQQGQFYEQYFGPGTRLTVT.

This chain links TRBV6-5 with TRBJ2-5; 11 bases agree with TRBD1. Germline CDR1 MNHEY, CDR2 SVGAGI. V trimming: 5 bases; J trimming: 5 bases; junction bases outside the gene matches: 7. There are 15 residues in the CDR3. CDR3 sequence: CASSRTGGTGETQYF. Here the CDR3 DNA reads TGTGCCAGCAGTCGGACAGGGGGCACGGGGGAGACCCAGTACTTC.

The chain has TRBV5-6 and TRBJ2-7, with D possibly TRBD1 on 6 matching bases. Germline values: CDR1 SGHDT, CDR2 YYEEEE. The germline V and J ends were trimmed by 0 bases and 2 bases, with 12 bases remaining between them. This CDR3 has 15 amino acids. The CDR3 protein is CASSLGRTATYEQYF. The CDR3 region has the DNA TGTGCCAGCAGCTTGGGGAGGACAGCTACCTACGAGCAGTACTTC.

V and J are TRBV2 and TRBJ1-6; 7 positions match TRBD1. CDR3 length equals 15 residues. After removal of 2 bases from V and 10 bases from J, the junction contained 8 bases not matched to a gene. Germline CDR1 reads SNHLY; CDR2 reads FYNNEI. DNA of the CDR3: TGTGCCAGCAGTGAATCCCAGGGGGTGGAATCACCCCTCCACTTT. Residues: CASSESQGVESPLHF.

The DNA of the CDR3 is TGTGCCAGCAGCTTCCAGCGGGGTTACAATGAGCAGTTCTTC. Amino acids: CASSFQRGYNEQFF. The gene calls are TRBV7-8 and TRBJ2-1; 7 nucleotides agree with TRBD2. Germline CDR1 SGHVS, CDR2 FQNEAQ. This CDR3 comprises 14 residues. V gave up 3 bases and J gave up 4 bases; unmatched junction bases: 3.

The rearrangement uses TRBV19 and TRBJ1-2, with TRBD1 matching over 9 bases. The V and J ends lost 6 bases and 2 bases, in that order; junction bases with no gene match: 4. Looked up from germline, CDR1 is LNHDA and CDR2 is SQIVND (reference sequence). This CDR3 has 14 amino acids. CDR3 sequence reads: CASRTGQGNYGYTF. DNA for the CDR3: TGTGCCAGTAGGACCGGACAGGGGAACTATGGCTACACCTTC.

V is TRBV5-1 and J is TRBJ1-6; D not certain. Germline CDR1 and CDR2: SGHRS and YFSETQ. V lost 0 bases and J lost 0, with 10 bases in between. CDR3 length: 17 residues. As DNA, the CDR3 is TGCGCCAGCAGCTTGGCCCGGCAGCTCTCCTATAATTCACCCCTCCACTTT. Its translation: CASSLARQLSYNSPLHF.

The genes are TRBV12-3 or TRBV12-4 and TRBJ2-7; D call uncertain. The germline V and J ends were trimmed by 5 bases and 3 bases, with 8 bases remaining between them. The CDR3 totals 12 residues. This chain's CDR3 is CASSQINYEQYF. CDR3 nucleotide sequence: TGTGCCAGCAGTCAAATAAACTACGAGCAGTACTTC.

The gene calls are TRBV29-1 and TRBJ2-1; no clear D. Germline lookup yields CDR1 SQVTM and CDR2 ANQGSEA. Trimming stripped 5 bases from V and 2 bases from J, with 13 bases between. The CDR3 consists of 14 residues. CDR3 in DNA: TGCAGCGTTAAGCTGACAAAGGCCTACAATGAGCAGTTCTTC. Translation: CSVKLTKAYNEQFF.

CDR3 coding DNA: TGTGCCAGCAGCTCAGTTGGGGGTTTGAACACTGAAGCTTTCTTT. It is translated as CASSSVGGLNTEAFF. V and J are TRBV7-2 and TRBJ1-1, with D maybe TRBD1 (5 bases). Deletions cut 4 bases from V and 0 bases from J, with 12 bases between. Looked up from germline, CDR1 is SGHTA and CDR2 is FQGNSA. The CDR3 is 15 amino acids.

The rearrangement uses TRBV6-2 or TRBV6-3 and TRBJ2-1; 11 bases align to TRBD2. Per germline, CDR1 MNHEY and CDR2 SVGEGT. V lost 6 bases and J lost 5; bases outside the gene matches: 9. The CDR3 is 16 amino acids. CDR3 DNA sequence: TGTGCCAGCAGCCCGCTTCTACTAGCGGGGGACAATGAGCAGTTCTTC. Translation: CASSPLLLAGDNEQFF.

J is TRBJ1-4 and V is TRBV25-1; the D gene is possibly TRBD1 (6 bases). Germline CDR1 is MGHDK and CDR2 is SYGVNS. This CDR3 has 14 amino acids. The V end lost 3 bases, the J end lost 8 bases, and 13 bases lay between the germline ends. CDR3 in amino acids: CASSEGALSEKLFF. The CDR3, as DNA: TGTGCCAGCAGTGAGGGGGCCTTGTCCGAAAAACTGTTTTTT.

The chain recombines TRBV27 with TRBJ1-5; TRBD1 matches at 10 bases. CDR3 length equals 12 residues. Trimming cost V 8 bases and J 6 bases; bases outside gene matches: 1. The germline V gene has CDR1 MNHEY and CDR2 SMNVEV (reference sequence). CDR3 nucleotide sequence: TGTGCCAGCTGGACAGGGGGTCAGCCCCAGCATTTT. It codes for CASWTGGQPQHF.

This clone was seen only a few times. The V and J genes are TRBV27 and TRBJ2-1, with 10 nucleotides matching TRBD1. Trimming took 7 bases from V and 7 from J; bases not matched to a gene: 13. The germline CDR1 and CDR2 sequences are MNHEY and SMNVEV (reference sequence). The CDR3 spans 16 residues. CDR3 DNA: TGTGCCAGCATGTCCGGGGACAGGGGTGATGGAAATGAGCAGTTCTTC. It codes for CASMSGDRGDGNEQFF.

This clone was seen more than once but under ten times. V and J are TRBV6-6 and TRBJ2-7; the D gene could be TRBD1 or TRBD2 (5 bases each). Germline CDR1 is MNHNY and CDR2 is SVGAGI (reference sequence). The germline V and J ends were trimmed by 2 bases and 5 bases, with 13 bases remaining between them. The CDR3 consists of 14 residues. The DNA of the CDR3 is TGTGCCAGCAGTTACCGGGGCCCCCGGGACGAGCAGTACTTC. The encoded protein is CASSYRGPRDEQYF.

DNA for the CDR3: TGTGCCAGCAGCTTAGGGTTTTATGGCTACACCTTC. This sequence encodes CASSLGFYGYTF. The chain employs TRBV7-9 and TRBJ1-2; D call uncertain. Germline CDR1 reads SEHNR; CDR2 reads FQNEAQ (reference sequence). This CDR3 is 12 amino acids long. Trimming removed 1 base from V and 5 bases from J, with 5 bases in between.

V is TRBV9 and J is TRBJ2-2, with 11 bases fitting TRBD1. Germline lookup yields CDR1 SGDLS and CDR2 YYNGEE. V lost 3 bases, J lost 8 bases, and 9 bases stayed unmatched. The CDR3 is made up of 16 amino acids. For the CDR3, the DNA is TGTGCCAGCAGCGCCCCGGGACAGGGGGTTGCGGGGGAGCTGTTTTTT. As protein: CASSAPGQGVAGELFF.

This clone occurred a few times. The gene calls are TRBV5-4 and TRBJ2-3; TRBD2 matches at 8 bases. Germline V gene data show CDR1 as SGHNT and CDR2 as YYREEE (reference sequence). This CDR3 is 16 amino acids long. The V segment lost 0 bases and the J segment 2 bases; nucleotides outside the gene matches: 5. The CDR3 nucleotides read TGTGCCAGCAGCTTGGGTCTAGCGGGCTCCACAGATACGCAGTATTTT. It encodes CASSLGLAGSTDTQYF. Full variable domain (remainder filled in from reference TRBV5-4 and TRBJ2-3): ETGVTQSPTHLIKTRGQQVTLRCSSQSGHNTVSWYQQALGQGPQFIFQYYREEENGRGNFPPRFSGLQFPNYSSELNVNALELDDSALYLCASSLGLAGSTDTQYFGPGTRLTVL.

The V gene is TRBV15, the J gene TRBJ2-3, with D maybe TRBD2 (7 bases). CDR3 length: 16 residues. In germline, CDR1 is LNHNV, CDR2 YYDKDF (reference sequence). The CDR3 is CPPRTRGGAATDTQYF. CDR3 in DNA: TGTCCCCCCCGCACGAGGGGGGGGGCGGCCACAGATACGCAGTATTTT.

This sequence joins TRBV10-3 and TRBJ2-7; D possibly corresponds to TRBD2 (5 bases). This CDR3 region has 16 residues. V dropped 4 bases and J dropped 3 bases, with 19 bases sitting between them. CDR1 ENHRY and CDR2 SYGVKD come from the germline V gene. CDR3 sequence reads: CAISAGLVSEGYEQYF. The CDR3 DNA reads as TGTGCCATCAGTGCCGGGTTGGTGTCAGAGGGCTACGAGCAGTACTTC.

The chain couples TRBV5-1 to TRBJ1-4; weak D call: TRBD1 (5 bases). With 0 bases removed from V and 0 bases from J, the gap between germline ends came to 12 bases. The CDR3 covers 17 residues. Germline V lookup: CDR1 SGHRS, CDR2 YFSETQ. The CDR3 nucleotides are TGCGCCAGCAGCTTGGGGCGGGGCCCAGCAACTAATGAAAAACTGTTTTTT. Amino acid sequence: CASSLGRGPATNEKLFF.

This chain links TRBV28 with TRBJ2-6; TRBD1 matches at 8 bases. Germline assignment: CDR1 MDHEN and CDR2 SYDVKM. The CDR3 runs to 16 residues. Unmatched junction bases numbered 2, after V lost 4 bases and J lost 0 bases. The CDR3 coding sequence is TGTGCCAGCAGTTGGACAGGGCACTCTGGGGCCAACGTCCTGACTTTC. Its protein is CASSWTGHSGANVLTF. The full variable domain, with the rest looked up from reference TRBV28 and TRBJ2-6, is DVKVTQSSRYLVKRTGEKVFLECVQDMDHENMFWYRQDPGLGLRLIYFSYDVKMKEKGDIPEGYSVSREKKERFSLILESASTNQTSMYLCASSWTGHSGANVLTFGAGSRLTVL.

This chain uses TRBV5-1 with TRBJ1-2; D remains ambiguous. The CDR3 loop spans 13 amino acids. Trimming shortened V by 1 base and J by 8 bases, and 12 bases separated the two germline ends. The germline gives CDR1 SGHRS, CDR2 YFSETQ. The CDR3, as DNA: TGCGCCAGCAGCTTGTCGGCGCGGCAGGGCTACACCTTC. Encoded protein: CASSLSARQGYTF.

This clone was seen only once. The CDR3: CASSGGGPGETQYF. CDR3 DNA: TGTGCCAGCAGCGGCGGGGGCCCGGGAGAGACCCAGTACTTC. V and J are TRBV9 and TRBJ2-5, with D maybe TRBD2 (7 bases). V shed 3 bases and J shed 4 bases, with 13 bases lying between them. The CDR3 consists of 14 residues. From germline, CDR1 is SGDLS and CDR2 YYNGEE.

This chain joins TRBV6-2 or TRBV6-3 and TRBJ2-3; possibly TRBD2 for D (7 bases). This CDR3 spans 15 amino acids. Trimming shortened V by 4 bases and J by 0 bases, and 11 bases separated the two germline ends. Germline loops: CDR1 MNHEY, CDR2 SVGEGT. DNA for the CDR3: TGTGCCAGCAGTTGGGCGGGGGCGAGCACAGATACGCAGTATTTT. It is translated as CASSWAGASTDTQYF.

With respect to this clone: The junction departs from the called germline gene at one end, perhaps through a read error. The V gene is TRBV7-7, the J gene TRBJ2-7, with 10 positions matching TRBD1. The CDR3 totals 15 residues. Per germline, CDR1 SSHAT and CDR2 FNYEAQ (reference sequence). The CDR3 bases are TGTGCTAGCAGCTTGACTCGGACAGGGGGGGAAGAGCAGTACTTC. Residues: CASSLTRTGGEEQYF. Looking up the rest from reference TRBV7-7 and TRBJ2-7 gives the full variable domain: GAGVSQSPRYKVTKRGQDVTLRCDPISSHATLYWYQQALGQGPEFLTYFNYEAQPDKSGLPSDRFSAERPEGSISTLTIQRTEQRDSAMYRCASSLTRTGGEEQYFGPGTRLTVT.

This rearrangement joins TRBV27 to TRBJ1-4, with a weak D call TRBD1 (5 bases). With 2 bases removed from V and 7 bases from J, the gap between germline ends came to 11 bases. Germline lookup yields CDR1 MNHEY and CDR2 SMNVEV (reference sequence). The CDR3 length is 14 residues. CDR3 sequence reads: CASSLNQGGEKLFF. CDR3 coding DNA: TGTGCCAGCAGTTTAAACCAGGGAGGTGAAAAACTGTTTTTT.

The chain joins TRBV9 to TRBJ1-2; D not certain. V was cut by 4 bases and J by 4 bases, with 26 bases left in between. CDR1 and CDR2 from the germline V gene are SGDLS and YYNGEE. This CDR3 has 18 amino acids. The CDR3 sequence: CASSFREGSVPSPYGYTF. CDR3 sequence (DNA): TGTGCCAGCAGCTTCCGGGAGGGTAGTGTCCCTTCCCCCTATGGCTACACCTTC.

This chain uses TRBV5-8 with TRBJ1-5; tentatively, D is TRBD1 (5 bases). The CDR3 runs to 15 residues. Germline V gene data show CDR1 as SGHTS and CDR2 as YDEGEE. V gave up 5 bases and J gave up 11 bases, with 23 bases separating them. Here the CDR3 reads CASRSRDGPSPAQHF. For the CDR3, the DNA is TGTGCCAGCAGATCCCGGGACGGACCTTCGCCAGCCCAGCATTTT.

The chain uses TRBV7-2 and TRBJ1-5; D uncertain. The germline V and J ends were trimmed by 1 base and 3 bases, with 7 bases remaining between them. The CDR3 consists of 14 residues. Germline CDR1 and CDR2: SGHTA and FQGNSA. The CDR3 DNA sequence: TGTGCCAGCAGCTTAGACAGAAACAATCAGCCCCAGCATTTT. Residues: CASSLDRNNQPQHF. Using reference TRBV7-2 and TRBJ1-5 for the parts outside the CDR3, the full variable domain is GAGVSQSPSNKVTEKGKDVELRCDPISGHTALYWYRQSLGQGLEFLIYFQGNSAPDKSGLPSDRFSAERTGGSVSTLTIQRTQQEDSAVYLCASSLDRNNQPQHFGDGTRLSIL.

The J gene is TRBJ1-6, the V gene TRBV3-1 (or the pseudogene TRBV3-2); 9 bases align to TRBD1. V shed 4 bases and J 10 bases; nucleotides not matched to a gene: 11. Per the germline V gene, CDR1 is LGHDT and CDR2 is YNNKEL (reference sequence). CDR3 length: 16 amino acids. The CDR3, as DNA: TGTGCCAGCAGCCTACGGCGGGACAGGGTATCGTCACCCCTCCACTTT. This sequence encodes CASSLRRDRVSSPLHF.